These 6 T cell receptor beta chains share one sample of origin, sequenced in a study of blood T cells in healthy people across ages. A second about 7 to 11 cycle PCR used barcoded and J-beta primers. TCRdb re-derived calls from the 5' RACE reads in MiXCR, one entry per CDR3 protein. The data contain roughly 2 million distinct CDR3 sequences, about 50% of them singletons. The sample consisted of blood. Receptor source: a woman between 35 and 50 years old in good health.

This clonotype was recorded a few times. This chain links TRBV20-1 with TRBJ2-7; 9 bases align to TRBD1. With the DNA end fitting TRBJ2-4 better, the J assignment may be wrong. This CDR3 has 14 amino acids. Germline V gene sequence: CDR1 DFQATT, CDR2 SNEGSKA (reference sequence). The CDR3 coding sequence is TGCAGTGCCGCTAAACAGGGGGCTTCGGACATTCAGTACTTC. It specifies CSAAKQGASDIQYF.

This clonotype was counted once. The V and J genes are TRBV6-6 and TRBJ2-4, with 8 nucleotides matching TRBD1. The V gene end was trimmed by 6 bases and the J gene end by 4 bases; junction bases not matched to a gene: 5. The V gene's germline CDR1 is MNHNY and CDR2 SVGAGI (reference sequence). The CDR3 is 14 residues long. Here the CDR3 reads CASRDGQGKNIQYF. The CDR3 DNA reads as TGTGCCAGCAGAGACGGACAGGGAAAAAACATTCAGTACTTC.

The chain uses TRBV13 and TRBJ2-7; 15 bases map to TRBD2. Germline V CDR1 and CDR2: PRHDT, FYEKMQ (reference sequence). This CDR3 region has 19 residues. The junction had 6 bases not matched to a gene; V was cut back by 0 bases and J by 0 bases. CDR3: CASSLGGLAGGLSSYEQYF. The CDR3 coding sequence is TGTGCCAGCAGCTTAGGGGGACTAGCGGGGGGCCTAAGCTCCTACGAGCAGTACTTC.

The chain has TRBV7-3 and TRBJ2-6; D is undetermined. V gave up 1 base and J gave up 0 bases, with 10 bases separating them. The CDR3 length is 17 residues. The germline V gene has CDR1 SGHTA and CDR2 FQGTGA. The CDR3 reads CASSLNSASSGANVLTF. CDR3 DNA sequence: TGTGCCAGCAGCTTAAACTCTGCATCCTCTGGGGCCAACGTCCTGACTTTC.

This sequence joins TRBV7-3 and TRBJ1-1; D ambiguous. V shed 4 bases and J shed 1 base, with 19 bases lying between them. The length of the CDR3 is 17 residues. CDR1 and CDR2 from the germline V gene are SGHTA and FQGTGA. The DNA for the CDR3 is TGTGCCAGCAGCTCCTTGTCGTCAGGTTCCTCGAACACTGAAGCTTTCTTT. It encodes CASSSLSSGSSNTEAFF.

Here the CDR3 reads CSAPEVAGNEQYF. The CDR3 region has the DNA TGCAGTGCCCCAGAGGTAGCGGGAAATGAGCAGTACTTC. The V and J genes are TRBV20-1 and TRBJ2-5, with 8 positions matching TRBD2. The CDR3 runs 13 residues. The V gene's germline CDR1 is DFQATT and CDR2 SNEGSKA (reference sequence). The trim removed 6 bases at V and 11 bases at J, leaving 14 bases unmatched.